One TCR beta chain is described in this entry. The target antigen is unknown. Certain patients were not enrolled. These were patients with other autoimmune diseases, uncontrolled infections, pregnancy or lactation. Transcripts of RNA were the source for amplifying TCR beta CDR3 regions. The workflow started with a first-round RT-PCR run with HTBI primers and then moved on to a second-round multiplex PCR. TCRdb fed the multiplex PCR reads into MiXCR, producing one record per CDR3 protein. The table shows over 650,000 distinct CDR3 sequences, with roughly 41% occurring only once. This sample is part of a study of Graves' ophthalmopathy and Graves' hyperthyroidism. Whole-study findings and limits: Most clonotypes expanded in thyroid above 0.001 frequency were present in blood too.

This CDR3 has 13 residues. The V gene's germline CDR1 is MNHEY and CDR2 SVGAGI. Trimming stripped 6 bases from V and 4 bases from J, with 12 bases between. Sequenced input: peripheral blood. The sequence came from an adult man with Graves' ophthalmopathy. V usage is TRBV6-5 and J usage is TRBJ1-1, with D possibly matching TRBD1 (6 bases). DNA for the CDR3: TGTGCCAGCAGCCATGGGACAAGCACTGAAGCTTTCTTT. Translating it yields CASSHGTSTEAFF.